What follows are 17 T cell receptor beta chains derived from one specimen sequenced in a study of CD8+CD57+ T cells in acquired aplastic anemia. Profiling that covered TCR beta VDJ and CDR3 relied on genomic DNA as its template. TCRdb reprocessed the reads with MiXCR, giving one entry per CDR3 protein. The data contain around 400,000 distinct CDR3 sequences, just under 70% of them singletons. The sample taken for sequencing was sorted CD4+, CD8+, or CD8+CD57+ T cells (not recorded which) from PBMCs. The receptor source for this set is a human donor in good health, serving as a control.

The chain couples TRBV6-6 to TRBJ1-2; TRBD1 matches at 9 bases. The CDR3 spans 12 residues. V lost 6 bases, J lost 6 bases, and 2 bases stayed unmatched. The germline V gene encodes CDR1 MNHNY and CDR2 SVGAGI (reference sequence). In DNA, the CDR3 is TGTGCCAGCAGGGGACAGGGAAATGGCTACACCTTC. Its protein is CASRGQGNGYTF.

Points on this clonotype: A much more abundant neighbour one base away suggests this may be a read error. The chain couples TRBV6-5 to TRBJ1-3; D not resolved. The CDR3 length is 16 residues. CDR1 and CDR2 from the germline V gene are MNHEY and SVGAGI. In DNA, the CDR3 is TGTGCCAGCAGTTACTCCTTCCCAGATTCTGGAAACATCATATATTTT. Its translation: CASSYSFPDSGNIIYF.

The chain employs TRBV7-4 and TRBJ2-7, with 9 bases identical to TRBD1. V was clipped by 5 bases and J by 8 bases; unmatched bases: 10. CDR1 and CDR2 (germline): SGHVT, SQSDAQ. CDR3 size: 14 residues. The CDR3 is CASSVGGTGGKQYF. CDR3 sequence (DNA): TGTGCCAGCAGCGTAGGAGGTACAGGGGGCAAGCAGTACTTC. Looking up the rest from reference TRBV7-4 and TRBJ2-7 gives the full variable domain: GAGVSQSPRYKVAKRGRDVALRCDSISGHVTLYWYRQTLGQGSEVLTYSQSDAQRDKSGRPSGRFSAERPERSVSTLKIQRTEQGDSAVYLCASSVGGTGGKQYFGPGTRLTVT.

J is TRBJ1-1 and V is TRBV6-6; no clear D gene. The V end lost 6 bases, the J end lost 0 bases, and 11 bases lay between the germline ends. Germline V lookup: CDR1 MNHNY, CDR2 SVGAGI (reference sequence). This CDR3 is built from 14 residues. CDR3 amino acids: CASSPNSVNTEAFF. The CDR3 region has the DNA TGTGCCAGCAGCCCCAATTCGGTGAACACTGAAGCTTTCTTT.

The V gene is TRBV25-1, the J gene TRBJ2-5, with TRBD1 matching 11 bases. V shed 7 bases, J shed 4 bases, and the junction held 8 bases outside the gene matches. CDR3 length: 15 amino acids. Germline V gene data show CDR1 as MGHDK and CDR2 as SYGVNS. The CDR3 sequence is CASISGTGGRETQYF. Written as DNA, the CDR3 is TGTGCCAGCATATCCGGGACAGGGGGAAGAGAGACCCAGTACTTC.

About this clonotype: At one end the junction does not follow the germline gene, possibly because of a read error. The genes are TRBV2 and TRBJ1-6, with D possibly being TRBD1 (6 bases). Germline loops: CDR1 SNHLY, CDR2 FYNNEI. This CDR3 is built from 8 residues. DNA for the CDR3: TGTGCCAGCAGTACTACAGGGTTT. Translation: CASSTTGF.

With respect to this clonotype: Since the CDR3 does not end with the conserved phenylalanine or tryptophan, this likely comes from a read error. Because the CDR3's place on the DNA is in doubt, the DNA is left out and the CDR3 is given as listed by TCRdb. V and J are TRBV10-3 and TRBJ1-1. CDR1 is ENHRY, CDR2 SYGVKD, per germline. The CDR3 is 16 amino acids long, termini counted. The chain's CDR3 is CATSGSTAVKYTEAVI.

The chain has TRBV6-6 and TRBJ1-5; 10 positions agree with TRBD1. CDR1 and CDR2 from the germline V gene are MNHNY and SVGAGI (reference sequence). The junction had 8 bases not matched to a gene; V was cut back by 5 bases and J by 4 bases. CDR3 length: 16 residues. The CDR3 spells CASSKARDRGNQPQHF. The CDR3 DNA is TGTGCCAGCAGTAAAGCCCGGGACAGGGGAAATCAGCCCCAGCATTTT.

This clonotype has ten or more counts. The J gene is TRBJ1-2, the V gene TRBV7-9; D is undetermined. Germline lookup yields CDR1 SEHNR and CDR2 FQNEAQ (reference sequence). The CDR3 has 13 amino acids. Trimming pared 6 bases from V and 7 bases from J, leaving 15 bases between. The CDR3 DNA reads TGTGCCAGCAGTCCCTTGGCGGGGTTTGGCTACACCTTC. Its translation is CASSPLAGFGYTF.

This clonotype occurred a few times. This chain connects TRBV30 to TRBJ2-3, with 7 bases that match TRBD2. This CDR3 has 17 residues. From germline, CDR1 is GTSNPN and CDR2 SVGIG (reference sequence). V shed 0 bases, J shed 8 bases, and the junction held 17 bases outside the gene matches. CDR3 DNA: TGTGCCTGGAGTGTCGACCCGCCCGGGACTACCCGAGGTACGCAGTATTTT. Translated: CAWSVDPPGTTRGTQYF.

As concerns this clonotype: A junction boundary mismatches the germline segment, possibly from a read error. The chain carries TRBV9 and TRBJ2-1; 9 bases fit TRBD2. Germline values: CDR1 SGDLS, CDR2 YYNGEE. This CDR3 is built from 16 residues. The chain's CDR3 is CASSVGGGGAYNEQFF. CDR3 DNA: TGCGCCAGCAGCGTAGGTGGCGGGGGGGCCTACAATGAGCAGTTCTTC.

The chain uses TRBV5-1 and TRBJ1-1; TRBD1 aligns across 7 bases. The CDR3 is made up of 16 amino acids. CDR1 is SGHRS, CDR2 YFSETQ, per germline. The V segment lost 6 bases and the J segment 2 bases; nucleotides outside the gene matches: 13. DNA of the CDR3: TGCGCCAGCACTTTTCTACAAGGACAGGCAAACACTGAAGCTTTCTTT. Translated: CASTFLQGQANTEAFF.

The gene calls are TRBV7-2 and TRBJ2-3, with 7 bases that match TRBD2. Trimming cost V 5 bases and J 14 bases; bases outside gene matches: 19. The germline gives CDR1 SGHTA, CDR2 FQGNSA. CDR3 length: 15 residues. The CDR3 loop is CASSLGLDNEELLYF. For the CDR3, the DNA is TGTGCCAGCAGCCTAGGACTAGACAATGAGGAGTTGCTGTATTTT. Using reference TRBV7-2 and TRBJ2-3 for the parts outside the CDR3, the full variable domain is GAGVSQSPSNKVTEKGKDVELRCDPISGHTALYWYRQSLGQGLEFLIYFQGNSAPDKSGLPSDRFSAERTGGSVSTLTIQRTQQEDSAVYLCASSLGLDNEELLYFGPGTRLTVL.

This clonotype was counted once. J is TRBJ2-4 and V is TRBV12-3 or TRBV12-4, with D perhaps matching TRBD1 or TRBD2 (5 bases each). The CDR3 is 15 amino acids. V was trimmed by 6 bases and J by 9 bases, leaving 21 bases between them. The CDR3 sequence: CASSRKRQLEVIQYF. The CDR3 bases are TGTGCCAGCAGCAGAAAGCGACAGCTGGAGGTCATTCAGTACTTC.

The CDR3 bases are TGTGCCAGCAGGGGGTCGGGAGGGCCCGGGACAGATACGCAGTATTTT. This sequence encodes CASRGSGGPGTDTQYF. The chain carries TRBV5-4 and TRBJ2-3; 8 bases are shared with TRBD2. This CDR3 has 16 amino acids. V trimming: 5 bases; J trimming: 3 bases; junction bases outside the gene matches: 11. Germline assignment: CDR1 SGHNT and CDR2 YYREEE (reference sequence).

This chain uses TRBV5-6 with TRBJ1-6; D ambiguous. The CDR3 consists of 12 residues. Germline V gene data show CDR1 as SGHDT and CDR2 as YYEEEE. The V end was cut by 0 bases, the J end by 11 bases, with 6 bases between. This CDR3 is CASSLVRPPLHF. The CDR3 DNA follows: TGTGCCAGCAGCTTGGTCAGGCCACCCCTCCACTTT.

Note on this clonotype: As the CDR3 is not closed by the conserved phenylalanine or tryptophan, this likely results from a read error. The DNA is omitted, as the CDR3 cannot be located on it reliably, and the CDR3 follows TCRdb's listing. The chain is built from TRBV15 and TRBJ1-2; the DNA was not used to check the table's D call, TRBD1. Including both end residues, the CDR3 is 15 amino acids long. CDR1 and CDR2 (germline): LNHNV, YYDKDF (reference sequence). Here the CDR3 reads CATSRDGGLKYCYTV.